This T cell receptor (beta chain) was captured in a study of shared clonotypes between healthy human individuals. The assay was immunoSEQ multiplex PCR, and TCRdb's table has in-frame clones only and misses some. The sample shows fewer than 2.5 million clones, 93% of them seen only once. Only Caucasian adults living in Nashville, Tennessee served as donors. CDR3 size: 16 residues. The V gene lost 0 bases and the J gene lost 1 base, with 12 bases spanning the gap. CDR1 and CDR2 from the germline V gene are MNHEY and SVGAGI. Whole-study findings and limits: Rarefaction exposed incomplete sorted-subset sequencing despite large depth. Naive subsets, compared against memory subsets, generally had larger estimated richness values. Generation probability values for non-shared clonotypes were lower than those for clonotypes shared by all four donors.

As concerns this clone: Its antigen is still unknown.

Sequencing was performed on naive CD4+ T cells from PBMCs. Regarding subset: CD45RA+ positively selected. The source of this sequence is a man in his late teens or twenties in good health. Some clones in this sample may be carry-over from other donors' samples. The chain recombines TRBV6-5 with TRBJ1-1, with D uncertain. The CDR3 bases are TGTGCCAGCAGTTACTCGATTTTATTTCGGAACACTGAAGCTTTCTTT. Translating it yields CASSYSILFRNTEAFF.